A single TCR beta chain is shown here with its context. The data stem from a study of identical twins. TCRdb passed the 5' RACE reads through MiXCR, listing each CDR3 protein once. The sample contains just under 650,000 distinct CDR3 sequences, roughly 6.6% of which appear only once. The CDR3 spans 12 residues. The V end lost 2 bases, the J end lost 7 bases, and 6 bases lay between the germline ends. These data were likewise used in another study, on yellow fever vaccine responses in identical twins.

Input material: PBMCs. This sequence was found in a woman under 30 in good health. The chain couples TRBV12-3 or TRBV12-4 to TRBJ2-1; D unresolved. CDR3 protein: CASSLFVNEQFF. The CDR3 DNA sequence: TGTGCCAGCAGTTTATTCGTTAATGAGCAGTTCTTC.